The sequence of this T cell receptor beta chain was determined in a study of Graves' ophthalmopathy and Graves' hyperthyroidism. The overall study: Stable hyperthyroidism meant no ophthalmopathy within 18 months of follow-up.

This clonotype was seen a handful of times. Its specificity is not known. Using RNA transcripts, the TCR beta CDR3 regions were amplified. First-round RT-PCR with HTBI primers preceded a second-round multiplex PCR. One entry per CDR3 protein results from TCRdb running MiXCR on the multiplex PCR reads. The sample comprises more than 1,000,000 distinct CDR3 sequences, about 35% of which are singletons, and 11% rests with the top ten. Findings and limits, study-wide: Prediction of ophthalmopathy progression reached roughly 70% sensitivity and about 72% specificity.

Among the hyperthyroidism patients, all were newly diagnosed, aged 18 to 65, with under 2 months' duration. Diagnosis was based on clinical symptoms, serum thyroxine, TRAb, thyroid ultrasound and orbital computed tomography. The source of this sequence is an adult man with Graves' hyperthyroidism. Sequencing was performed on peripheral blood or thyroid tissue (not recorded which).

The CDR3 spells CASSRGTGTEQYF. The CDR3 DNA reads TGTGCCAGCAGTAGAGGGACAGGGACCGAGCAGTACTTC. V usage is TRBV6-2 or TRBV6-3 and J usage is TRBJ2-7; TRBD1 agrees at 9 bases. Germline V gene data show CDR1 as MNHEY and CDR2 as SVGEGT. The CDR3 has 13 amino acids. After removal of 5 bases from V and 6 bases from J, the junction contained 5 bases not matched to a gene.